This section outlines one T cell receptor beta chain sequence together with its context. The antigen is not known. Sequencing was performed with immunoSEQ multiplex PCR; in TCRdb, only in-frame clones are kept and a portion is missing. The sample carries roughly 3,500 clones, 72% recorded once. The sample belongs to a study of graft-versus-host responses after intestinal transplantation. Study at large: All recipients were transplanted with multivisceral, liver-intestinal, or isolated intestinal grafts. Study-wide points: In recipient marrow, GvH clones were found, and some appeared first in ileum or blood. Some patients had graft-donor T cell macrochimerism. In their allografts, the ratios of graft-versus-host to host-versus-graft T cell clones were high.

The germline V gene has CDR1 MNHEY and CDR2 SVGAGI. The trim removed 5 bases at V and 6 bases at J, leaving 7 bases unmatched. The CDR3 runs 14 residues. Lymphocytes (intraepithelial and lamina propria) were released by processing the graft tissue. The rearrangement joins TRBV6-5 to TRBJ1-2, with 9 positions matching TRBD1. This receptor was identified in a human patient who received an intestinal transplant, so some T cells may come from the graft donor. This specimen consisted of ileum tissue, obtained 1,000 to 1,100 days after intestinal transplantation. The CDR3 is CASSTRTGENGYTF. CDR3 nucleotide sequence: TGTGCCAGCAGTACGCGGACAGGGGAGAATGGCTACACCTTC.